The sequence of this T cell receptor (beta chain) was determined in a study of T cell repertoires in cytomegalovirus infection. Study summary: Epitope selection comprised recently identified HLA-C-restricted CMV epitopes and well-studied HLA-B-restricted CMV epitopes.

This clonotype was seen more than once but under ten times. Its antigen is undetermined. General study findings and limits: Ex vivo responses were dominated by HLA-C-restricted CMV-specific TCR beta clonotypes.

Using its own MiXCR run on the reads, TCRdb lists one record per CDR3 protein. This table has 700,000 to 850,000 distinct CDR3 sequences, approximately 29% appearing once. CDR1 MNHNS and CDR2 SASEGT come from the germline V gene. The CDR3 loop spans 14 amino acids. With V trimmed by 5 bases and J by 6 bases, 9 bases remained unmatched. The genes are TRBV6-1 and TRBJ2-5, with 7 bases fitting TRBD2. Sequencing was performed on cultured CD8+ T cells from PBMCs, taken from culture after CMV antigen stimulation. This clonotype originated in a human donor in good health (CMV status not recorded). Some clones in this sample may be carry-over from other donors' samples. The CDR3 sequence: CASSSGTNYKTQYF. The CDR3 bases are TGTGCCAGCAGTTCCGGGACTAACTACAAGACCCAGTACTTC.